Listed here are 20 T cell receptor beta chains from one sample, sequenced in a study of radiotherapy plus CTLA-4 blockade in lung cancer. Measured with immunoSEQ multiplex PCR; TCRdb has only the in-frame clones, and not every one. The sample includes approximately 40,000 clones, approximately 86% seen only once; the top ten take roughly 23%. Sample: peripheral blood, taken from a patient treated with radiotherapy plus ipilimumab. These receptors came from a human donor with non-small cell lung cancer whose response to radiotherapy plus ipilimumab could not be evaluated.

For this clone: Germline and junction disagree at one end, which may indicate a read error. This chain uses TRBV4-2 with TRBJ2-2; 14 bases agree with TRBD2. Germline values: CDR1 LGHNA, CDR2 YNFKEQ. CDR3 length equals 18 residues. The CDR3 region is CASSQGTSGGSNSGELFF. In nucleotides, the CDR3 is TGTGCCAGCAGCCAGGGGACTAGCGGGGGCTCAAACAGCGGGGAGCTGTTTTTT.

This clone was seen a handful of times. The chain employs TRBV6-5 and TRBJ1-5; D possibly corresponds to TRBD1 (6 bases). The germline V and J ends were trimmed by 6 bases and 3 bases, with 12 bases remaining between them. The CDR3 loop spans 14 amino acids. Germline V gene data show CDR1 as MNHEY and CDR2 as SVGAGI. The CDR3 nucleotides are TGTGCCAGCAGCAACCGGGACAACAATCAGCCCCAGCATTTT. This gives the protein CASSNRDNNQPQHF.

This clone was counted a single time. The V call is TRBV4-1, the J call TRBJ2-1, with TRBD1 identical over 8 bases. The J segment lost 2 bases and the V segment lost 4 bases, leaving 1 base of the junction unmatched. The CDR3 contains 14 residues. Germline assignment: CDR1 MGHRA and CDR2 YSYEKL. CDR3 in amino acids: CASSRTGTYNEQFF. CDR3 bases: TGCGCCAGCAGCCGGACAGGGACCTACAATGAGCAGTTCTTC.

This chain links TRBV5-1 with TRBJ2-3, with 15 bases that match TRBD2. Germline-derived CDR1 and CDR2 are SGHRS and YFSETQ. This CDR3 comprises 16 residues. V lost 3 bases to trimming and J lost 5 bases; unmatched junction nucleotides: 4. The CDR3: CASSSGLAGGGDTQYF. In DNA, the CDR3 is TGCGCCAGCAGCTCAGGACTAGCGGGAGGGGGAGATACGCAGTATTTT.

This chain uses TRBV19 with TRBJ2-3, with 7 bases lining up with TRBD2. This CDR3 region has 15 residues. V shed 4 bases, J shed 3 bases, and the junction held 7 bases outside the gene matches. Germline assignment: CDR1 LNHDA and CDR2 SQIVND (reference sequence). CDR3 sequence: CASSRGERGTDTQYF. The CDR3, as DNA: TGTGCCAGTAGTAGGGGGGAGCGGGGAACAGATACGCAGTATTTT.

The chain is built from TRBV4-3 and TRBJ2-7, with 8 nucleotides matching TRBD2. Germline V gives CDR1 LGHNA, CDR2 YSLEER. The CDR3 extends over 17 amino acids. V dropped 0 bases and J dropped 3; count of bases not matched to a gene: 10. The CDR3 loop reads CASSQDWAGGISYEQYF. The CDR3 coding sequence is TGCGCCAGCAGCCAAGATTGGGCGGGGGGCATCAGCTACGAGCAGTACTTC.

The gene calls are TRBV7-2 and TRBJ2-3, with 7 bases aligning to TRBD2. This CDR3 contains 15 residues. Germline values: CDR1 SGHTA, CDR2 FQGNSA. Trimming at V came to 6 bases and at J to 8 bases, leaving 14 bases not matched to a gene. The CDR3 sequence is CASSWSGMSGGTQYF. The CDR3, as DNA: TGTGCCAGCAGTTGGAGCGGGATGTCAGGTGGTACGCAGTATTTT.

This clone was recorded only once. The chain links TRBV7-9 to TRBJ2-1; 14 positions match TRBD2. V lost 1 base and J lost 4; bases outside the gene matches: 3. The germline gives CDR1 SEHNR, CDR2 FQNEAQ (reference sequence). The CDR3 loop spans 17 amino acids. CDR3 nucleotides: TGTGCCAGCAGCTTAGGACTAGCGGGAGGGCCGTACAATGAGCAGTTCTTC. Amino acid sequence: CASSLGLAGGPYNEQFF. Together with reference TRBV7-9 and TRBJ2-1, the CDR3 gives the full variable domain: DTGVSQNPRHKITKRGQNVTFRCDPISEHNRLYWYRQTLGQGPEFLTYFQNEAQLEKSRLLSDRFSAERPKGSFSTLEIQRTEQGDSAMYLCASSLGLAGGPYNEQFFGPGTRLTVL.

The chain is built from TRBV28 and TRBJ2-3; 9 bases match TRBD1. The CDR3 is made up of 15 amino acids. The V gene's germline CDR1 is MDHEN and CDR2 SYDVKM. After removal of 3 bases from V and 11 bases from J, the junction contained 12 bases not matched to a gene. CDR3 loop: CASSFGDRVDRGQYF. For the CDR3, the DNA is TGTGCCAGCAGTTTCGGGGACAGGGTTGATCGAGGGCAGTATTTT. Full variable domain (outside the CDR3, taken from reference TRBV28 and TRBJ2-3): DVKVTQSSRYLVKRTGEKVFLECVQDMDHENMFWYRQDPGLGLRLIYFSYDVKMKEKGDIPEGYSVSREKKERFSLILESASTNQTSMYLCASSFGDRVDRGQYFGPGTRLTVL.

The gene calls are TRBV27 and TRBJ1-5; tentatively, D is TRBD1 (5 bases). CDR1 and CDR2 (germline): MNHEY, SMNVEV (reference sequence). This CDR3 has 14 residues. Trimming cost V 3 bases and J 6 bases, with 12 bases left between them. The CDR3 is CASSFPAGGQPQHF. In DNA form, the CDR3 reads TGTGCCAGCAGTTTTCCCGCCGGGGGTCAGCCCCAGCATTTT.

This chain connects TRBV19 to TRBJ1-2; 8 bases fit TRBD1. The CDR3 has 13 amino acids. CDR1 is LNHDA and CDR2 is SQIVND in the germline V gene (reference sequence). Unmatched junction bases numbered 4, after V lost 6 bases and J lost 4 bases. CDR3 protein: CASRNRGGYGYTF. The CDR3 DNA reads as TGTGCCAGTAGGAACAGGGGGGGCTATGGCTACACCTTC.

This chain links TRBV18 with TRBJ1-5; D may be TRBD1 (6 bases). Germline CDR1 and CDR2: KGHSH and LQKENI. With 3 bases removed from V and 7 bases from J, the gap between germline ends came to 16 bases. The CDR3 is 15 amino acids. CDR3 sequence: CASSPKVGAGQPQHF. DNA of the CDR3: TGTGCCAGCTCACCCAAAGTGGGGGCCGGGCAGCCCCAGCATTTT.

V is TRBV5-1 and J is TRBJ2-2; 7 positions match TRBD2. V trimming: 2 bases; J trimming: 7 bases; junction bases outside the gene matches: 11. This CDR3 is 16 amino acids long. CDR1 and CDR2 from the germline V gene are SGHRS and YFSETQ. DNA of the CDR3: TGCGCCAGCAGCTTTGGGGAGGGCTATCAGCACGGGGAGCTGTTTTTT. It yields the protein CASSFGEGYQHGELFF.

The chain is built from TRBV7-4 and TRBJ1-5; perhaps TRBD1 as D (5 bases). The germline CDR1 and CDR2 sequences are SGHVT and SQSDAQ. The CDR3 sequence is 16 residues long. With 2 bases removed from V and 4 bases from J, the gap between germline ends came to 15 bases. CDR3 nucleotide sequence: TGTGCCAGCAGCTTATGCCTCAGGGTGTGTAATCAGCCCCAGCATTTT. Its protein is CASSLCLRVCNQPQHF.

The rearrangement uses TRBV5-1 and TRBJ2-1; 8 nucleotides match TRBD2. CDR3 length: 16 amino acids. With 0 bases clipped from V and 4 bases from J, the junction kept 6 bases outside the gene matches. Germline CDR1 and CDR2: SGHRS and YFSETQ. Here the CDR3 reads CASSLGRGGRYNEQFF. In DNA, the CDR3 is TGCGCCAGCAGCTTGGGCCGGGGGGGTAGATACAATGAGCAGTTCTTC. The full variable domain, in which reference TRBV5-1 and TRBJ2-1 provide the parts outside the CDR3, is KAGVTQTPRYLIKTRGQQVTLSCSPISGHRSVSWYQQTPGQGLQFLFEYFSETQRNKGNFPGRFSGRQFSNSRSEMNVSTLELGDSALYLCASSLGRGGRYNEQFFGPGTRLTVL.

The chain employs TRBV29-1 and TRBJ2-2; unclear D gene. V shed 6 bases and J shed 1 base, with 6 bases lying between them. The CDR3 is 12 amino acids. CDR1 SQVTM and CDR2 ANQGSEA come from the germline V gene. CDR3 protein: CSVARNTGELFF. The CDR3 DNA reads as TGCAGCGTAGCGCGGAACACCGGGGAGCTGTTTTTT.

This chain joins TRBV5-1 and TRBJ2-3, with 9 bases identical to TRBD2. Germline V lookup: CDR1 SGHRS, CDR2 YFSETQ. This CDR3 is 15 amino acids long. V was clipped by 0 bases and J by 7 bases; unmatched bases: 6. CDR3 in amino acids: CASSLDSGGGNTQYF. The CDR3 DNA is TGCGCCAGCAGCTTGGATAGCGGGGGCGGCAATACGCAGTATTTT. Looking up the rest from reference TRBV5-1 and TRBJ2-3 gives the full variable domain: KAGVTQTPRYLIKTRGQQVTLSCSPISGHRSVSWYQQTPGQGLQFLFEYFSETQRNKGNFPGRFSGRQFSNSRSEMNVSTLELGDSALYLCASSLDSGGGNTQYFGPGTRLTVL.

This rearrangement joins TRBV5-1 to TRBJ2-1; TRBD1 agrees at 9 bases. V shed 6 bases, J shed 6 bases, and the junction held 10 bases outside the gene matches. This CDR3 has 15 amino acids. Germline CDR1 SGHRS, CDR2 YFSETQ. CDR3 nucleotide sequence: TGCGCCAGCACCACACGACAGGGGGGCGGCAATGAGCAGTTCTTC. This translates into CASTTRQGGGNEQFF.

The rearrangement joins TRBV21-1 to TRBJ2-1; the DNA was not used to check the table's D call, TRBD2. TRBV21-1 is an annotated pseudogene. The CDR3 length is 17 residues. For the CDR3, the DNA is TGTGCCAGCAGCAAAGAGATAGCGGGAGTTGGGAACAATGAGCAGTTCTTC. It yields the protein CASSKEIAGVGNNEQFF.

The J gene is TRBJ2-1, the V gene TRBV20-1; tentative D call: TRBD2 (5 bases). The V end was cut by 5 bases, the J end by 10 bases, with 9 bases between. The germline CDR1 and CDR2 sequences are DFQATT and SNEGSKA (reference sequence). The length of the CDR3 is 10 residues. The CDR3 DNA follows: TGCAGTGCTGGGTCGGGGGAGCAGTTCTTC. As protein: CSAGSGEQFF.